These 17 T cell receptor beta chains originate from one sample sequenced in a study of technical replicates of blood from a handful of donors. The assay was immunoSEQ multiplex PCR, and TCRdb's table has in-frame clones only and misses some. Of roughly 81,000 clones detected, approximately 97% appear once; the ten largest clones hold over 0.15%. Sequences were obtained from T cells isolated from PBMCs. All receptors come from a human donor in good health.

Only one count was recorded for this clone. The rearrangement joins TRBV5-1 to TRBJ2-1; 10 bases align to TRBD1. Trimming removed 7 bases from V and 3 bases from J; junction bases left unmatched: 7. Germline CDR1 is SGHRS and CDR2 is YFSETQ. The CDR3 covers 15 residues. The CDR3 DNA sequence: TGCGCCAGCTTCCTCGGGACAGGGGACTACAATGAGCAGTTCTTC. Translating it yields CASFLGTGDYNEQFF. The full variable domain, its missing parts supplied by reference TRBV5-1 and TRBJ2-1, is KAGVTQTPRYLIKTRGQQVTLSCSPISGHRSVSWYQQTPGQGLQFLFEYFSETQRNKGNFPGRFSGRQFSNSRSEMNVSTLELGDSALYLCASFLGTGDYNEQFFGPGTRLTVL.

The chain recombines TRBV7-9 with TRBJ1-2; no clear D. The V gene lost 1 base and the J gene lost 6 bases, with 6 bases spanning the gap. Germline V lookup: CDR1 SEHNR, CDR2 FQNEAQ (reference sequence). The CDR3 spans 12 residues. CDR3 residues: CASSLELHGYTF. DNA for the CDR3: TGTGCCAGCAGCTTAGAACTTCATGGCTACACCTTC. Complete variable domain (other parts from reference TRBV7-9 and TRBJ1-2): DTGVSQNPRHKITKRGQNVTFRCDPISEHNRLYWYRQTLGQGPEFLTYFQNEAQLEKSRLLSDRFSAERPKGSFSTLEIQRTEQGDSAMYLCASSLELHGYTFGSGTRLTVV.

The chain combines TRBV28 with TRBJ1-5; TRBD1 agrees at 11 bases. This CDR3 contains 16 residues. V gave up 3 bases and J gave up 7 bases; unmatched junction bases: 8. Germline loops: CDR1 MDHEN, CDR2 SYDVKM. The DNA for the CDR3 is TGTGCCAGCAGTTTCTCGGACAGGGGGCTACGGCAGCCCCAGCATTTT. It is translated as CASSFSDRGLRQPQHF.

The rearrangement links TRBV7-9 to TRBJ1-1; no definite D call. The CDR3 is 14 amino acids. Germline V gives CDR1 SEHNR, CDR2 FQNEAQ (reference sequence). Trimming took off 0 bases at V and 8 bases at J, with 13 bases between the two ends. CDR3 sequence: CASSLAEWPEEAFF. CDR3 bases: TGTGCCAGCAGCTTAGCGGAGTGGCCAGAAGAAGCTTTCTTT.

The table lists this clone with a count of one. V is TRBV10-1 and J is TRBJ2-3; TRBD2 matches at 8 bases. The junction had 2 bases not matched to a gene; V was cut back by 3 bases and J by 0 bases. The CDR3 covers 15 residues. Germline-derived CDR1 and CDR2 are WNHNN and SYGVQD (reference sequence). The CDR3 region has the DNA TGCGCCAGCAGTGAACTAGCGGTTAGCACAGATACGCAGTATTTT. Amino acids: CASSELAVSTDTQYF.

The chain has TRBV29-1 and TRBJ1-2; tentative D call: TRBD1 (6 bases). The CDR3 runs 12 residues. Deletions cut 3 bases from V and 4 bases from J, with 9 bases between. Per the germline V gene, CDR1 is SQVTM and CDR2 is ANQGSEA. The CDR3 loop reads CSVDGGLYGYTF. In DNA, the CDR3 is TGCAGCGTTGATGGGGGCCTCTATGGCTACACCTTC.

The chain has TRBV30 and TRBJ2-7; D might be TRBD1 (5 bases). Germline V gene sequence: CDR1 GTSNPN, CDR2 SVGIG (reference sequence). CDR3 length: 14 amino acids. V dropped 1 base and J dropped 5 bases, with 15 bases sitting between them. This CDR3 reads CAWSDDRDYDEQYF. The CDR3 nucleotides read TGTGCCTGGAGTGACGACAGAGATTACGACGAGCAGTACTTC.

The V call is TRBV19, the J call TRBJ1-4, with 8 bases aligning to TRBD1. From germline, CDR1 is LNHDA and CDR2 SQIVND (reference sequence). V lost 3 bases, J lost 8 bases, and 17 bases stayed unmatched. This CDR3 contains 18 residues. Written as DNA, the CDR3 is TGTGCCAGTAGTATTTCTCACCTCGGACAGGGAGGAGGAGAAAAACTGTTTTTT. Translated, it gives CASSISHLGQGGGEKLFF.

This chain joins TRBV13 and TRBJ1-2; 7 bases are shared with TRBD1. With V trimmed by 4 bases and J by 3 bases, 8 bases remained unmatched. Germline V CDR1 and CDR2: PRHDT, FYEKMQ (reference sequence). This CDR3 comprises 15 residues. The DNA of the CDR3 is TGTGCCAGCAGCTGGGCGGACAGGACCCACTATGGCTACACCTTC. This sequence encodes CASSWADRTHYGYTF.

The J gene is TRBJ2-3, the V gene TRBV12-5, with D perhaps matching TRBD1 (5 bases). Deletions cut 1 base from V and 2 bases from J, with 13 bases between. Germline lookup yields CDR1 LGHNT and CDR2 FRNRAP. The CDR3 covers 16 residues. The CDR3, as DNA: TGTGCTAGTGGTTTGGCCGGACACCTCGCCACAGATACGCAGTATTTT. This sequence encodes CASGLAGHLATDTQYF.

V is TRBV2 and J is TRBJ2-3; possibly TRBD2 for D (6 bases). This CDR3 is built from 15 residues. Germline assignment: CDR1 SNHLY and CDR2 FYNNEI. V shed 6 bases and J shed 3 bases, with 16 bases lying between them. The CDR3 here is CASSPTGTRTDTQYF. CDR3 in DNA: TGTGCCAGCAGCCCTACCGGGACTCGAACAGATACGCAGTATTTT.

The J gene is TRBJ2-1, the V gene TRBV4-1; weak D call: TRBD2 (5 bases). The V end lost 1 base, the J end lost 10 bases, and 11 bases lay between the germline ends. Germline V gene sequence: CDR1 MGHRA, CDR2 YSYEKL. This CDR3 region has 13 residues. The CDR3, as DNA: TGCGCCAGCAGCCAAGCCGGTCCGGGGGAGCAGTTCTTC. This codes for CASSQAGPGEQFF.

This clone was recorded once. CDR3 sequence: CASSLGATNTEAFF. DNA for the CDR3: TGTGCCAGCAGCCTTGGGGCGACGAACACTGAAGCTTTCTTT. The V call is TRBV7-9, the J call TRBJ1-1; D perhaps matches TRBD1 (5 bases). The V and J ends lost 5 bases and 1 base respectively, with 11 bases between them. From germline, CDR1 is SEHNR and CDR2 FQNEAQ (reference sequence). This CDR3 region has 14 residues.

This clone was detected only once. This chain uses TRBV15 with TRBJ2-1; TRBD2 matches 9 bases. The CDR3 has 15 residues. Germline values: CDR1 LNHNV, CDR2 YYDKDF (reference sequence). The V gene end was trimmed by 1 base and the J gene end by 9 bases; junction bases not matched to a gene: 7. CDR3 loop: CATSRGGGRAFEQFF. DNA of the CDR3: TGTGCCACCAGCAGAGGCGGCGGGAGGGCCTTTGAGCAGTTCTTC.

The chain recombines TRBV5-1 with TRBJ2-7; tentatively, D is TRBD2 (5 bases). Germline loops: CDR1 SGHRS, CDR2 YFSETQ. The CDR3 loop spans 13 amino acids. Trimming took off 3 bases at V and 3 bases at J, with 10 bases between the two ends. DNA for the CDR3: TGCGCCAGCAGCTACGGGGTGGACTACGAGCAGTACTTC. Amino acid sequence: CASSYGVDYEQYF.

This sequence joins TRBV23-1 and TRBJ2-6; maybe TRBD1 (5 bases). TRBV23-1 is an ORF, with its function uncertain. Between the trimmed V and J ends, which lost 9 bases and 4 bases, there was a span of 7 bases. The CDR3 loop spans 12 amino acids. The CDR3 here is CASDRGANVLTF. The DNA for the CDR3 is TGCGCCAGTGACAGAGGGGCCAACGTCCTGACTTTC.

This chain uses TRBV11-3 with TRBJ2-7, with TRBD2 matching over 14 bases. J lost 0 bases, V lost 0 bases, and 7 bases had no gene match. Germline V CDR1 and CDR2: SGHNT, YENEEA. This CDR3 is built from 19 residues. CDR3 DNA sequence: TGTGCCAGCAGCTTAGAATCGACTAGCGGGGGGGCCGGCTCCTACGAGCAGTACTTC. Amino acids: CASSLESTSGGAGSYEQYF.